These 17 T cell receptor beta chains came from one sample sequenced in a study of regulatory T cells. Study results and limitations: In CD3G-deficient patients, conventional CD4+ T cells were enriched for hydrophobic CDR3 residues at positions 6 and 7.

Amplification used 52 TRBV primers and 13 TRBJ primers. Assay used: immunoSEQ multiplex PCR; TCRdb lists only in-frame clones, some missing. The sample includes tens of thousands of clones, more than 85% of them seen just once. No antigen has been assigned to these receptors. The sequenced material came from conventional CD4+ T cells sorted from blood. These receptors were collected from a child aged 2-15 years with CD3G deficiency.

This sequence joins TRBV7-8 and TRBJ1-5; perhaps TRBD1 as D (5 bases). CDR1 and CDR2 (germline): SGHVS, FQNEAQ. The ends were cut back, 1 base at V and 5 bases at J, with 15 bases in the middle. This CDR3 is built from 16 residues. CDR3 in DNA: TGTGCCAGCAGCTTAGTCGTCAGGGTGGGGGATCAGCCCCAGCATTTT. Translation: CASSLVVRVGDQPQHF.

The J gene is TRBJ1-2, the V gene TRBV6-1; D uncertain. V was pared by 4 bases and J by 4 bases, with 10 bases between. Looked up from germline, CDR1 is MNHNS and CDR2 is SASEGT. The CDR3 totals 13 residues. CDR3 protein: CASSGRLLYGYTF. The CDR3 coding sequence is TGTGCCAGCAGTGGACGGCTTCTCTATGGCTACACCTTC.

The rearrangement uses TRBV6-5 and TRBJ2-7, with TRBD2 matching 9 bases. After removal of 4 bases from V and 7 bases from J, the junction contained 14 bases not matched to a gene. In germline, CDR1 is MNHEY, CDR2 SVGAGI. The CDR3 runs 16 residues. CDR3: CASSSPGVAGEWEQYF. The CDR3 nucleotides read TGTGCCAGCAGTTCTCCCGGGGTAGCGGGAGAATGGGAGCAGTACTTC.

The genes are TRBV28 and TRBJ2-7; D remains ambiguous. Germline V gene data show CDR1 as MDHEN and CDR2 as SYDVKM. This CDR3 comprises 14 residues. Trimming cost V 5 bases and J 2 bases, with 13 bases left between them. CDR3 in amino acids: CASSRTMRPYEQYF. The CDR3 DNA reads TGTGCCAGCAGTCGTACAATGCGTCCCTACGAGCAGTACTTC.

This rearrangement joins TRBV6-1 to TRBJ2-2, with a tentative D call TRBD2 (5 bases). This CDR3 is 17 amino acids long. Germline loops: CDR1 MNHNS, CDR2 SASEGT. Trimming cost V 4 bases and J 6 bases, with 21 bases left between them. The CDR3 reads CASSAPGGTFGAGELFF. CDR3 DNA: TGTGCCAGCAGTGCCCCCGGTGGCACCTTCGGGGCCGGGGAGCTGTTTTTT.

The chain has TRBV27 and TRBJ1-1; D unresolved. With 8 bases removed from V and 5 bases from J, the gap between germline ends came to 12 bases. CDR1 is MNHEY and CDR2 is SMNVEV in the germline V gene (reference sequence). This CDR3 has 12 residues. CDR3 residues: CASPTAGTEAFF. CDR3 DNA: TGTGCCAGCCCCACGGCCGGTACTGAAGCTTTCTTT.

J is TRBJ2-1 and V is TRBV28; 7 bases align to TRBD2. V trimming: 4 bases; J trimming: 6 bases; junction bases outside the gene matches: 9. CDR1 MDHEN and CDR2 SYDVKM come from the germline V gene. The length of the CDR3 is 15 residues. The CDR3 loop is CASSSPGGLRNEQFF. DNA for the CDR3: TGTGCCAGCAGTTCCCCGGGGGGATTGCGCAATGAGCAGTTCTTC.

The DNA for the CDR3 is TGCGCCAGCAGAGCTACTACAGGGTGGAACTATGGCTACACCTTC. This codes for CASRATTGWNYGYTF. The V and J genes are TRBV5-1 and TRBJ1-2, with D tentatively TRBD1 (6 bases). Trimming left V 5 bases short and J 2 bases short, with 16 bases between. CDR3 length: 15 amino acids. Germline V gene sequence: CDR1 SGHRS, CDR2 YFSETQ.

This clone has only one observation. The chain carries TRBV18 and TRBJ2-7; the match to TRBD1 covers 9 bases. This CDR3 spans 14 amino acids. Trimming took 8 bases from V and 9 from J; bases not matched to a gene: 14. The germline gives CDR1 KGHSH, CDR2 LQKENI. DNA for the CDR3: TGTGCCAGCAAAACCGGGACAGGGATTCAGGGGCAGTACTTC. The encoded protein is CASKTGTGIQGQYF.

The CDR3 region is CASSWGGGTEAFF. The CDR3 nucleotides read TGTGCCAGCAGCTGGGGCGGGGGGACTGAAGCTTTCTTT. The rearrangement links TRBV7-9 to TRBJ1-1; D is possibly TRBD1 (5 bases). V was pared by 4 bases and J by 5 bases, with 11 bases between. The CDR3 length is 13 residues. The germline gives CDR1 SEHNR, CDR2 FQNEAQ (reference sequence). Together with reference TRBV7-9 and TRBJ1-1, the CDR3 gives the full variable domain: DTGVSQNPRHKITKRGQNVTFRCDPISEHNRLYWYRQTLGQGPEFLTYFQNEAQLEKSRLLSDRFSAERPKGSFSTLEIQRTEQGDSAMYLCASSWGGGTEAFFGQGTRLTVV.

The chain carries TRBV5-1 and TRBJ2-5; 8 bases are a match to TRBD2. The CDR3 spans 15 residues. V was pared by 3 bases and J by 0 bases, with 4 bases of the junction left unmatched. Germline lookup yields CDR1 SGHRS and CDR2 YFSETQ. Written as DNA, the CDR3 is TGCGCCAGCAGCTCGGGGGGGAACTACCAAGAGACCCAGTACTTC. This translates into CASSSGGNYQETQYF.

CDR3: CASSLSAPDTQYF. The CDR3, as DNA: TGCGCCAGCAGCTTAAGCGCGCCAGATACGCAGTATTTT. The chain carries TRBV5-1 and TRBJ2-3; D is unclear. V lost 2 bases and J 4 bases, leaving 8 bases between the germline ends. CDR1 is SGHRS, CDR2 YFSETQ, per germline. The CDR3 runs 13 residues.

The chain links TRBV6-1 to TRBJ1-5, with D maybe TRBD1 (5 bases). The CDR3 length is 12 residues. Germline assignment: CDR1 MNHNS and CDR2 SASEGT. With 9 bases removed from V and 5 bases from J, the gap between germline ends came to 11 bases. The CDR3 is CASGGSHQPQHF. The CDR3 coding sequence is TGTGCCAGTGGGGGAAGCCATCAGCCCCAGCATTTT.

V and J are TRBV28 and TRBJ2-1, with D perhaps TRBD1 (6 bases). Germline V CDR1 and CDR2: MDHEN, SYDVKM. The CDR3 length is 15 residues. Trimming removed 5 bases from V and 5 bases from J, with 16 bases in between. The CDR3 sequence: CASSPTGMANNEQFF. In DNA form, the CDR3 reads TGTGCCAGCAGTCCAACAGGGATGGCCAACAATGAGCAGTTCTTC.

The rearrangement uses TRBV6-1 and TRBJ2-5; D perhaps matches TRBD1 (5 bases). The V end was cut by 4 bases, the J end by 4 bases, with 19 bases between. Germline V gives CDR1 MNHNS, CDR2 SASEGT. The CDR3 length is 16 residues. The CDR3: CASSVMTVGWGETQYF. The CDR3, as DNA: TGTGCCAGCAGTGTGATGACAGTTGGATGGGGAGAGACCCAGTACTTC.

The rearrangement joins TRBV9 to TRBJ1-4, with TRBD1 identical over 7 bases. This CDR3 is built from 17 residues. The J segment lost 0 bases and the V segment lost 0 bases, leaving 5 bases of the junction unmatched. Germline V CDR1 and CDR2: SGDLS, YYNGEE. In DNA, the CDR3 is TGTGCCAGCAGCGTAGCCAATCAGGGGGCAACTAATGAAAAACTGTTTTTT. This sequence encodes CASSVANQGATNEKLFF.

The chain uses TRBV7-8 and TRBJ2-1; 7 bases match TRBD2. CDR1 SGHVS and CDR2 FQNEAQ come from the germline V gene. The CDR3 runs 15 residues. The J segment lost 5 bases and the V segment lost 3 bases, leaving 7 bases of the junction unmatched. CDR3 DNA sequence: TGTGCCAGCAGCTTGTTGGCTAGCGGCAACAATGAGCAGTTCTTC. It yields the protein CASSLLASGNNEQFF. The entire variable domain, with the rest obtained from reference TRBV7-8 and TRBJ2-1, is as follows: GAGVSQSPRYKVAKRGQDVALRCDPISGHVSLFWYQQALGQGPEFLTYFQNEAQLDKSGLPSDRFFAERPEGSVSTLKIQRTQQEDSAVYLCASSLLASGNNEQFFGPGTRLTVL.